This is a list of T cell receptor beta chains from one sample in a study of long-term antiretroviral therapy in people with HIV. The table came from immunoSEQ multiplex PCR; TCRdb's copy has only in-frame clones and leaves some out. The sample includes some 29,000 clones, roughly 90% of them seen just once. Source: unsorted PBMCs, taken 0.5 years after starting antiretroviral therapy. These receptors were obtained from a woman between 18 and 29 years old with HIV. Both conserved end residues are trimmed from each CDR3. Fields, in order: J gene, V gene, clone size, CDR3 length, D gene, CDR3 protein. D genes are given only for firm matches. Only some rows state a clone size, as once, few, many or a class for expanded clones.

>TRBJ2-1|TRBV9|.|21|TRBD2
ASSAPGGLAGANHGVNYNEQF
>TRBJ2-7|TRBV2|.|12|.
ASRLRPASYEQY
>TRBJ2-7|TRBV14|.|12|TRBD1
ASSRTGQGVEQY
>TRBJ1-6|TRBV5-4|.|12|TRBD1
ASYEQGESTPLH
>TRBJ1-3|TRBV11-2|.|14|TRBD1
ASSFTGDSSGNTIY
>TRBJ1-2|TRBV6-5|.|10|.
ASSPNRDSYT
>TRBJ2-7|TRBV11-2|.|12|.
ASSPRGDHYEQY
>TRBJ1-4|TRBV28|.|17|TRBD1
ASSSAYYRDRGKGEKLF
>TRBJ1-1|TRBV19|.|11|.
ASRPRGDTEAF
>TRBJ2-7|TRBV7-8|.|13|TRBD1
ASSPGTGSSYEQY
>TRBJ1-1|TRBV18|few|12|.
ASSPGLMNTEAF
>TRBJ1-5|TRBV7-9|.|13|.
ASSRQGVSNQPQH
>TRBJ2-3|TRBV5-5|.|12|.
ASSLVGTTDTQY
>TRBJ2-7|TRBV5-5|.|10|.
ASSHANYEQY
>TRBJ2-7|TRBV28|.|18|TRBD2
ASSLSPTAIAGVETFEQY
>TRBJ2-3|TRBV5-1|.|18|TRBD2
ASSSKREPGNLLLADTQY
>TRBJ1-2|TRBV7-2|.|11|.
ASSLSLSYGYT
>TRBJ1-5|TRBV6-1|.|13|TRBD1
ASSRSGQGYQAQH
>TRBJ2-7|TRBV5-1|.|12|TRBD2
ASRLGGDTYEQY
>TRBJ2-3|TRBV28|.|15|TRBD1
ASRDSEGAVVPDTQY
>TRBJ1-2|TRBV19|.|12|.
ASSIGTPDYGYT
>TRBJ1-2|TRBV23-1|.|15|.
ASSQSGRTWKNYGYT
>TRBJ1-2|TRBV28|.|14|.
ASSLEQFGVNYGYT
>TRBJ1-5|TRBV7-8|.|14|.
ASSLASRAGNQPQH
>TRBJ2-7|TRBV7-3|.|11|.
ASSLDRAGGRY
>TRBJ1-2|TRBV6-4|.|10|TRBD1
ASRGGQGVYT
>TRBJ2-7|TRBV4-3|.|13|.
ASSQQWTPSYEQY
>TRBJ2-7|TRBV9|.|13|.
ASSVGWSITYEQY
>TRBJ2-3|TRBV7-2|.|10|.
ASSLDLDTQY
>TRBJ2-3|TRBV28|.|10|.
ASSASSYTQY
>TRBJ2-1|TRBV10-3|.|16|TRBD2
AISESGAGGVLGNEQF
>TRBJ2-7|TRBV9|once|13|.
ASSVMDSGSEEQY
>TRBJ2-3|TRBV27|once|11|.
ASSLSTRGTQY
>TRBJ2-7|TRBV9|.|15|TRBD2
ASSVDPSGSVRVEQY
>TRBJ1-1|TRBV29-1|.|11|TRBD1
SVEDGPGGSAF
>TRBJ2-7|TRBV5-4|.|14|TRBD2
ASSSAVSGKNDEQY
>TRBJ2-2|TRBV5-4|.|11|.
ASRRGVTGELF
>TRBJ2-6|TRBV11-3|.|12|.
ASSPYSGANVLT
>TRBJ2-7|TRBV7-2|.|12|.
ASSLAADTRLMH